This is a list of T cell receptor beta chains from one sample in a study of blood T cell repertoires in COVID-19. Data came from immunoSEQ multiplex PCR; TCRdb stores just in-frame clones and leaves some out. The table records about 56,000 clones, approximately 89% of them present only once. Sequencing was performed on peripheral blood. Receptors originate from a woman aged 60-75 years with COVID-19, enrolled during active disease. CDR3s include the opening cysteine and the closing phenylalanine or tryptophan. D genes are given only for firm matches. A row's size may be missing; if present it is once, few, many or a size class.

TRBJ2-7	.	TRBV6-5	TRBD2	TGTGCCAGCAGCGCTAGCGGGACTTACGAGCAGTACTTC	CASSASGTYEQYF
TRBJ2-2	.	TRBV7-9	TRBD2	TGTGCCAGCAGCCCCCTAGCGGGGGGGCCCACCGGGGAGCTGTTTTTT	CASSPLAGGPTGELFF
TRBJ2-1	.	TRBV29-1	.	TGCAGCGGGGGAGACACGGACTCCTACAATGAGCAGTTCTTC	CSGGDTDSYNEQFF
TRBJ1-6	.	TRBV2	TRBD1	TGTGCCAGCAGTGACCGGGACAGAAATTCACCCCTCCACTTT	CASSDRDRNSPLHF
TRBJ1-1	.	TRBV6-5	.	TGTGCCAGCAGTTACGAGGTACGAACTGAAGCTTTCTTT	CASSYEVRTEAFF
TRBJ2-1	.	TRBV19	TRBD2	TGTGCCAGTAGTAATAGCGGGAGCTCCTACAATGAGCAGTTCTTC	CASSNSGSSYNEQFF
TRBJ2-3	.	TRBV5-1	.	TGCGCCAGCAGCTTGCCCAGGAGCGGAGATACGCAGTATTTT	CASSLPRSGDTQYF
TRBJ1-3	.	TRBV4-1	.	TGCGCCAGCAGCCAAGATCGGACGGGGAACTCTGGAAACACCATATATTTT	CASSQDRTGNSGNTIYF
TRBJ1-4	.	TRBV7-2	TRBD1	TGTGCCAGCAGCTTAGTCAGGGGGGTGGAAAAACTGTTTTTT	CASSLVRGVEKLFF
TRBJ2-5	.	TRBV6-5	.	TGTGCCAGCAGTTACGACGCGGAAGAGACCCAGTACTTC	CASSYDAEETQYF
TRBJ1-4	.	TRBV6-2/TRBV6-3	TRBD1	TGTGCCAGCAGTTACGACCAGGGGGCAACTAATGAAAAACTGTTTTTT	CASSYDQGATNEKLFF
TRBJ1-1	.	TRBV28	TRBD1	TGTGCCAGCAGTTTGGGCCGGACAGGACTGAACACTGAAGCTTTCTTT	CASSLGRTGLNTEAFF
TRBJ1-5	.	TRBV27	TRBD1	TGTGCCAGCAGTACCAGGGGGGAGCCGGGTCAGCCCCAGCATTTT	CASSTRGEPGQPQHF
TRBJ2-3	once	TRBV19	.	TGTGCCAGTAGTTTCCAGGGTGCCCCCACAGATACGCAGTATTTT	CASSFQGAPTDTQYF
TRBJ2-2	.	TRBV27	TRBD1	TGTGCCAGCAGTCGGACAGGGAACACCGGGGAGCTGTTTTTT	CASSRTGNTGELFF
TRBJ1-3	.	TRBV7-9	.	TGTGCCAGCAGCCTGAGGTCGGGGTCCGGTGGAAACACCATATATTTT	CASSLRSGSGGNTIYF
TRBJ2-2	.	TRBV19	.	TGTGCCAGTAGTAGAGGGATACAGGGCCTAAACACCGGGGAGCTGTTTTTT	CASSRGIQGLNTGELFF
TRBJ2-5	.	TRBV6-5	.	TGTGCCAGCAGCTCCCCCTTAAACGGGGAGACCCAGTACTTC	CASSSPLNGETQYF
TRBJ2-1	.	TRBV7-2	.	TGTGCCAGCAGCTTACCAGGGGAGTTTCAGTTCTTC	CASSLPGEFQFF
TRBJ2-3	.	TRBV5-4	TRBD2	TGTGCCAGCAGCTTGGTGAGGGAGAGCGGGGGGACTTTCACAGATACGCAGTATTTT	CASSLVRESGGTFTDTQYF
TRBJ2-7	.	TRBV7-2	.	TGTGCCAGCAGCCCCTACAGTACCATCCTTTACGAGCAGTACTTC	CASSPYSTILYEQYF
TRBJ1-3	once	TRBV6-5	.	TGTGCCAGCATGGAGGGTTGGGGAAACACCATATATTTT	CASMEGWGNTIYF
TRBJ1-2	.	TRBV30	.	TGTGCCTGGAGTGTATGGGGGGGTGGCTATGGCTACACCTTC	CAWSVWGGGYGYTF
TRBJ1-1	.	TRBV6-2/TRBV6-3	TRBD1	TGTGCCAGCAGTGGACAGGGGACTTACACTGAAGCTTTCTTT	CASSGQGTYTEAFF
TRBJ2-7	.	TRBV7-2	TRBD2	TGTGCCAGCAGCTTGGGGAGCGGGAGGAGAGAGCAGTACTTC	CASSLGSGRREQYF
TRBJ2-7	.	TRBV28	TRBD1	TGTGCCAGCAGTCTCCCAGGGACAGGGTGGGCCTACGAGCAGTACTTC	CASSLPGTGWAYEQYF
TRBJ2-5	.	TRBV19	.	TGTGCCAGTACCCCGCGCGGAGGGGAGATCGGGGAGACCCAGTACTTC	CASTPRGGEIGETQYF
TRBJ2-1	.	TRBV29-1	TRBD2	TGCAGCGCATCTCAAGCGGGAGCGGTTAATGAGCAGTTCTTC	CSASQAGAVNEQFF
TRBJ1-2	.	TRBV18	.	TGTGCCAGCTCACCACAGGGGATCTCCTATGGCTACACCTTC	CASSPQGISYGYTF
TRBJ1-1	.	TRBV20-1	.	TGCAGTGCCTCCGGGGTCACTGAAGCTTTCTTT	CSASGVTEAFF
TRBJ2-7	.	TRBV7-8	TRBD1	TGTGCCAGCAGCGCAAGGACAGGGAGCTACGAGCAGTACTTC	CASSARTGSYEQYF
TRBJ2-1	.	TRBV19	.	TGTGCCAGTAGCTTAAGGGGGCAGGGGGGACTGAGCTCCTACAATGAGCAGTTCTTC	CASSLRGQGGLSSYNEQFF
TRBJ2-7	.	TRBV9	TRBD1	TGTGCCAGCAGCGCCCTACCGGGACAGGGGAGGGACGAGCAGTACTTC	CASSALPGQGRDEQYF
TRBJ2-7	.	TRBV2	.	TGTGCCAGCAGTGAAGTGAGGGAGCAGTACTTC	CASSEVREQYF
TRBJ2-2	.	TRBV23-1	.	TGCGCCAGCAGTCATACAGGGACCGGGGAGCTGTTTTTT	CASSHTGTGELFF
TRBJ2-2	.	TRBV6-5	.	TGTGCCAGCACCCTGAGCGGTATTAACACCGGGGAGCTGTTTTTT	CASTLSGINTGELFF
TRBJ1-5	.	TRBV19	.	TGTGCCAGTAGTACTCCCGGACACTTGAGCAATCAGCCCCAGCATTTT	CASSTPGHLSNQPQHF
TRBJ2-1	.	TRBV27	TRBD2	TGTGCCAGCAGTTTATCCTTAGCGGGAGGGTCGTACAATGAGCAGTTCTTC	CASSLSLAGGSYNEQFF
TRBJ2-2	.	TRBV7-9	TRBD2	TGTGCCAGCAGCTCGAGGGCGACTAGCGGGGGCCTCGCGGGCGGGGAGCTGTTTTTT	CASSSRATSGGLAGGELFF
TRBJ2-7	.	TRBV5-1	.	TGCGCCAGCAGCTTGGTGGGCCGGGATGGGAGCGAGCAGTACTTC	CASSLVGRDGSEQYF
TRBJ1-4	.	TRBV4-1	.	TGCGCCAGCAGTCCGGGACACGGTCCTGAAAAACTGTTTTTT	CASSPGHGPEKLFF
TRBJ2-4	.	TRBV9	TRBD1	TGTGCCAGCAGCGTAGGGGGACAGGGGCAAAACATTCAGTACTTC	CASSVGGQGQNIQYF
TRBJ1-5	.	TRBV9	TRBD1	TGTGCCAGCAGCGCCACAGGGGGCGGAGATCAGCCCCAGCATTTT	CASSATGGGDQPQHF
TRBJ1-4	.	TRBV2	TRBD1	TGTGCCAGCATTGGGCAGGGGGAGGAAAAACTGTTTTTT	CASIGQGEEKLFF
TRBJ2-5	.	TRBV28	TRBD2	TGTGCCAGCAGTTTATACTTCGGCGGGAGAGGGGAGACCCAGTACTTC	CASSLYFGGRGETQYF
TRBJ1-1	.	TRBV3-1/TRBV3-2	.	TGTGCCAGCAGCCCCCGGGGAGGGGGGATGAACACTGAAGCTTTCTTT	CASSPRGGGMNTEAFF
TRBJ2-3	.	TRBV5-1	TRBD2	TGCGCCAGCAGCTACGTCGCGACCGGGGGGGATACGCAGTATTTT	CASSYVATGGDTQYF
TRBJ2-3	.	TRBV5-4	TRBD1	TGTGCCAGCAGCCTGACAGGGGGCAGTTCAGATACGCAGTATTTT	CASSLTGGSSDTQYF
TRBJ2-1	.	TRBV29-1	.	TGCAGCGTCATCAGACCGGGGTGGAATGAGCAGTTCTTC	CSVIRPGWNEQFF
TRBJ1-1	.	TRBV19	TRBD1	TGTGCCAGTAGTATTGTCGCCGGGACAGGGGACGCTTTCTTT	CASSIVAGTGDAFF
TRBJ1-4	once	TRBV15	.	TGTGCCACCAGCAGTAGACTTAATGAAAAACTGTTTTTT	CATSSRLNEKLFF
TRBJ1-1	.	TRBV28	.	TGTGCCAGCAGTTTCTTCTCCAGGGGAACTGAAGCTTTCTTT	CASSFFSRGTEAFF
TRBJ2-2	.	TRBV27	.	TGTGCCAGCAGTTCCGGCACCGGGGAGCTGTTTTTT	CASSSGTGELFF